The text below deals with one TCR beta chain. The repertoire was sequenced with immunoSEQ multiplex PCR; TCRdb's copy has only in-frame clones and lacks some. The sample records over 200,000 clones, more than 80% being singletons. The data derive from a study of blood T cell repertoires in COVID-19. Study-level background: The United States, Italy and Spain were the sources of the acute and convalescent COVID-19 samples. The cDNA or gDNA used as material had been derived from T cells, B-cell-depleted T cells, or PBMCs.

CDR3 size: 14 residues. Germline lookup yields CDR1 SGHTA and CDR2 FQGNSA. V lost 1 base, J lost 0 bases, and 7 bases lay in between. The sequence derives from a woman aged 30 to 39 with COVID-19, enrolled during active disease. The specimen sequenced was peripheral blood. This chain links TRBV7-2 with TRBJ2-7; D remains ambiguous. CDR3 coding DNA: TGTGCCAGCAGCTTAGACTTCCACTCCTACGAGCAGTACTTC. Amino acid sequence: CASSLDFHSYEQYF.